What follows describes a single T cell receptor (beta chain). This entry comes from a study of T-cell reconstitution after alpha-beta-depleted transplantation in children. CDR3 length: 15 residues. Germline CDR1 is SGDLS and CDR2 is YYNGEE. V lost 0 bases, J lost 3 bases, and 5 bases stayed unmatched. During its preparation, the TCRbeta library received unique molecular identifiers. TCRdb fed the PCR reads into MiXCR, producing one record per CDR3 protein. The profile shows about 400,000 distinct CDR3 sequences, about a sixth of them singletons. The V and J genes are TRBV9 and TRBJ2-7, with 8 bases lining up with TRBD1. This sequence originates from a boy less than two years old who had a stem cell transplant for Wiskott-Aldrich syndrome, so the T cells may come from the graft donor. Sequenced material: PBMCs, mostly from graft donor cells, taken 360 days after TCRalphabeta/CD19-depleted stem cell transplant. In DNA form, the CDR3 reads TGTGCCAGCAGCGTAGGACAGGGGATCCTCTACGAGCAGTACTTC. Translating gives CASSVGQGILYEQYF.